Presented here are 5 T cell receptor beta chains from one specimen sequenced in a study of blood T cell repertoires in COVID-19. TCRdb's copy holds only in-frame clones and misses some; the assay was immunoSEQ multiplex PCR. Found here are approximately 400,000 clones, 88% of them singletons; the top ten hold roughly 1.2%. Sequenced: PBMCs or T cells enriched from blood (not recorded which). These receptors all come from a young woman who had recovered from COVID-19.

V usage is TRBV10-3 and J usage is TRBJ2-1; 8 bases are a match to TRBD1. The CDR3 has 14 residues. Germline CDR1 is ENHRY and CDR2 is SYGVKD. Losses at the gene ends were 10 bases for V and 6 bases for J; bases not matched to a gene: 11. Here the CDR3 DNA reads TGTGCCACCCGACAGGGGTCAGAGGGCAATGAGCAGTTCTTC. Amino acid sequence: CATRQGSEGNEQFF.

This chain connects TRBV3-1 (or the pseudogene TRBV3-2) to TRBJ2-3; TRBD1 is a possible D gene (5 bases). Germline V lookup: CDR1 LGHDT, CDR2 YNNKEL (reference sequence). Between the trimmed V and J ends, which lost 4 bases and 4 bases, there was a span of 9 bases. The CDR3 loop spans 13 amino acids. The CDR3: CASSPGFPDTQYF. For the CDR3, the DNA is TGTGCCAGCAGCCCAGGGTTCCCAGATACGCAGTATTTT.

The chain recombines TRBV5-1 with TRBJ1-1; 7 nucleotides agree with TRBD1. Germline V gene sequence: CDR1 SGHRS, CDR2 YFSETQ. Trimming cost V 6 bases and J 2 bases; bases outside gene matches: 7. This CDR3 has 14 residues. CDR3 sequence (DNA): TGCGCCAGCAAGGAGACAGGGATTAACACTGAAGCTTTCTTT. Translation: CASKETGINTEAFF.

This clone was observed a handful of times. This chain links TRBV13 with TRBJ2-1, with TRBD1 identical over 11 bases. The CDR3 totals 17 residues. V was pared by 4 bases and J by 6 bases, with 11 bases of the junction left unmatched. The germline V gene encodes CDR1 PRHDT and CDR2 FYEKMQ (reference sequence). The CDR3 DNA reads TGTGCCAGCAGCTCCGGACAGGGGGCGCAGGGTGGCAATGAGCAGTTCTTC. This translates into CASSSGQGAQGGNEQFF.

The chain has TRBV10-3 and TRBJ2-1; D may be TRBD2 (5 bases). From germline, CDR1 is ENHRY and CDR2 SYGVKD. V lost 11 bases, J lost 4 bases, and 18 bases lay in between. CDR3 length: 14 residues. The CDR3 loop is CAAQAARMYNEQFF. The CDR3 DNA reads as TGTGCCGCCCAAGCGGCTAGGATGTACAATGAGCAGTTCTTC.